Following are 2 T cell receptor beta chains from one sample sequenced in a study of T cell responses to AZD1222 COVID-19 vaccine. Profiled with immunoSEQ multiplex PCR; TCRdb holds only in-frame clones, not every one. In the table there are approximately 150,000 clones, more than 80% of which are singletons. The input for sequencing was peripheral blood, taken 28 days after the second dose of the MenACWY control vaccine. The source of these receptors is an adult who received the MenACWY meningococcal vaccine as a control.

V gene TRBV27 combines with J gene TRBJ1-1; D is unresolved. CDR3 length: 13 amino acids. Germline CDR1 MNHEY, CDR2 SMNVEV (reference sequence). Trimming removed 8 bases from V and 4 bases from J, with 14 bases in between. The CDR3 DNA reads TGTGCCAGCTCGAGGGTCTGGGGCACTGAAGCTTTCTTT. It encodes CASSRVWGTEAFF.

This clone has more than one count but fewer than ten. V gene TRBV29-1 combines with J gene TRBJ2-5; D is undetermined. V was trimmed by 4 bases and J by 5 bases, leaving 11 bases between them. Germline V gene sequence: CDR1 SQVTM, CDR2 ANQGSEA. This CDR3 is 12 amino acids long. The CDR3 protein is CSVGTVEETQYF. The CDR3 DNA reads TGCAGCGTTGGAACCGTTGAGGAGACCCAGTACTTC.